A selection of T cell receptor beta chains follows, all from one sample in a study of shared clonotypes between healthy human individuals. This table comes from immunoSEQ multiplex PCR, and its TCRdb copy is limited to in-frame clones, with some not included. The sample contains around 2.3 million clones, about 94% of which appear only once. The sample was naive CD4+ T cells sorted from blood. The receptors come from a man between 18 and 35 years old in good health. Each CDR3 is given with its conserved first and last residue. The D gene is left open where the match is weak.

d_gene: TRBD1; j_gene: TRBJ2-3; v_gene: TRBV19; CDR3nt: TGTGCCAGTACAGAGGGGGCCGCAGATACGCAGTATTTT; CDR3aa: CASTEGAADTQYF
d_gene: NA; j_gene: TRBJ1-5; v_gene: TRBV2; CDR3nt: TGTGCCAGCACGGGGGGGGTGAATCAGCCCCAGCATTTT; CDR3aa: CASTGGVNQPQHF
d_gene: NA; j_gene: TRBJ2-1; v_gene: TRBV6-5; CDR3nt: TGTGCCAGCAGTCGGGACGGTCTTGACAATGAGCAGTTCTTC; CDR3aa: CASSRDGLDNEQFF
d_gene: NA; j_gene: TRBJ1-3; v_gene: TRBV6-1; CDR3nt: TGTGCCAGCGGATTCCCAGCTGGAAACACCATATATTTT; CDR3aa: CASGFPAGNTIYF
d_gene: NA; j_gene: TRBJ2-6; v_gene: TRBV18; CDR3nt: TGTGCCAGCTCATCTATAATGGTGGATTCTGGGGCCAACGTCCTGACTTTC; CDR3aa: CASSSIMVDSGANVLTF
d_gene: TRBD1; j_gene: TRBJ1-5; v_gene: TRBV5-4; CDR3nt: TGTGCCAGCAGCGCGGGACAGAACAATCAGCCCCAGCATTTT; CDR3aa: CASSAGQNNQPQHF
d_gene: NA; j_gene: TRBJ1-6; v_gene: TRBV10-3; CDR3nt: TGTGCCATCAGTGTGCAGGGTTCGGATTCACCCCTCCACTTT; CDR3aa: CAISVQGSDSPLHF
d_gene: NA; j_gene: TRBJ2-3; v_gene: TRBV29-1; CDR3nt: TGCAGCGTTGAAGATGTCGATACGCAGTATTTT; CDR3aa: CSVEDVDTQYF
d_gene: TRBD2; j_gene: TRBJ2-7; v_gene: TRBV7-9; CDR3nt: TGTGCCAGCAGCGCCCCTGAATTTAGCGGGGGAGGCCACGAGCAGTACTTC; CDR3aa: CASSAPEFSGGGHEQYF
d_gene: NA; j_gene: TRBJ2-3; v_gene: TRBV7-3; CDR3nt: TGTGCCAGCAGCCCGTTGGACAGCACAGATACGCAGTATTTT; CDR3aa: CASSPLDSTDTQYF